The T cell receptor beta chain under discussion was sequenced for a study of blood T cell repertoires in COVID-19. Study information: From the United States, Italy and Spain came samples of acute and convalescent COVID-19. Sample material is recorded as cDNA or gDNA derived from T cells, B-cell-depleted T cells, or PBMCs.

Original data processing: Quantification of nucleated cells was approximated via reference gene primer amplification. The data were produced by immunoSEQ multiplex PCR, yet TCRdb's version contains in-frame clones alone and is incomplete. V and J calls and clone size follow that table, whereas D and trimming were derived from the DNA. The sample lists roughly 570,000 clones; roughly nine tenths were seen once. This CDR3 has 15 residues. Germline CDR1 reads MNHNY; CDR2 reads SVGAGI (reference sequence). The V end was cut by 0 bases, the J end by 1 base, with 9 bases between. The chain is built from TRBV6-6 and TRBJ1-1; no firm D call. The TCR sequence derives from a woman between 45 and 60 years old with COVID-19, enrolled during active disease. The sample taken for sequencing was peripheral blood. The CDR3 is CASSYSRGGNTEAFF. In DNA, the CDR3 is TGTGCCAGCAGTTACTCACGGGGAGGGAACACTGAAGCTTTCTTT.